The following is a T cell receptor (beta chain) sequence with its context. The protocol was immunoSEQ multiplex PCR, while the TCRdb copy is restricted to in-frame clones and leaves out a portion. The repertoire consists of 250,000 to 300,000 clones, with around 90% occurring once and the leading ten covering about 1.7%. The sample originates from a study of blood T cell repertoires in COVID-19. About the research overall: PBMCs, B-cell-depleted T cells, or T cells provided the cDNA or gDNA that made up the material.

Germline CDR1 is SEHNR and CDR2 is FQNEAQ (reference sequence). The J segment lost 8 bases and the V segment lost 8 bases, leaving 6 bases of the junction unmatched. This CDR3 has 12 amino acids. The material sequenced was PBMCs or T cells enriched from blood (not recorded which). The TCR originated in a woman aged 40-49 years who had recovered from COVID-19. V and J are TRBV7-9 and TRBJ1-2; 9 nucleotides line up with TRBD1. The CDR3 loop reads CASRGTGSGYTF. As DNA, the CDR3 is TGTGCCAGCCGGGGGACAGGGAGCGGCTACACCTTC.